This entry lists 26 T cell receptor beta chains sequenced from one sample in a study of T cell responses to AZD1222 COVID-19 vaccine. This table comes from immunoSEQ multiplex PCR, and its TCRdb copy is limited to in-frame clones, with some not included. This table holds more than 95,000 clones, about 89% found once. The sequenced sample was peripheral blood, obtained 28 days after the second dose of the MenACWY control vaccine. The receptors were gathered from an adult who received the MenACWY meningococcal vaccine as a control.

The CDR3 is CASSLRLSTSNTGELFF. The CDR3 nucleotides are TGTGCCAGCAGCTTGCGCTTGTCGACTTCGAACACCGGGGAGCTGTTTTTT. The chain carries TRBV7-2 and TRBJ2-2; D uncertain. The CDR3 length is 17 residues. With 3 bases removed from V and 0 bases from J, the gap between germline ends came to 14 bases. The V gene's germline CDR1 is SGHTA and CDR2 FQGNSA.

J is TRBJ1-2 and V is TRBV9; 7 bases map to TRBD1. This CDR3 is 18 amino acids long. Losses at the gene ends were 4 bases for V and 6 bases for J; bases not matched to a gene: 21. The germline V gene has CDR1 SGDLS and CDR2 YYNGEE. CDR3 loop: CASSPKSGQPKTKNGYTF. CDR3 sequence (DNA): TGTGCCAGCAGCCCAAAATCGGGACAGCCCAAAACTAAGAATGGCTACACCTTC.

The chain uses TRBV5-4 and TRBJ1-2; D not certain. The CDR3 spans 12 residues. Germline V gives CDR1 SGHNT, CDR2 YYREEE (reference sequence). The V gene lost 6 bases and the J gene lost 4 bases, with 10 bases spanning the gap. This chain's CDR3 is CASTGSGYGYTF. DNA for the CDR3: TGTGCCAGCACCGGTAGTGGCTATGGCTACACCTTC.

The gene calls are TRBV6-6 and TRBJ2-3, with 14 bases aligning to TRBD2. The germline V gene has CDR1 MNHNY and CDR2 SVGAGI (reference sequence). The junction had 2 bases not matched to a gene; V was cut back by 2 bases and J by 4 bases. The CDR3 contains 16 residues. The CDR3 coding sequence is TGTGCCAGCAGTTACCCGACTAGCGGGAGGGCAGATACGCAGTATTTT. Protein sequence: CASSYPTSGRADTQYF.

This clone was found a few times. The V gene is TRBV28, the J gene TRBJ1-4; D is perhaps TRBD1 (6 bases). This CDR3 has 16 amino acids. The ends were cut back, 6 bases at V and 7 bases at J, with 21 bases in the middle. Looked up from germline, CDR1 is MDHEN and CDR2 is SYDVKM. In DNA, the CDR3 is TGTGCCAGCAGAATATCGCCCGGACAGTTGGGTGAAAAACTGTTTTTT. Encoded protein: CASRISPGQLGEKLFF.

The chain employs TRBV7-9 and TRBJ2-5, with 7 bases fitting TRBD1. Germline V lookup: CDR1 SEHNR, CDR2 FQNEAQ (reference sequence). CDR3 length: 15 residues. V lost 7 bases, J lost 6 bases, and 14 bases stayed unmatched. CDR3: CASTLTGQVGKTQYF. Written as DNA, the CDR3 is TGTGCCAGCACTTTGACTGGACAGGTTGGGAAGACCCAGTACTTC.

The genes are TRBV5-4 and TRBJ2-7, with TRBD2 matching over 12 bases. CDR1 is SGHNT and CDR2 is YYREEE in the germline V gene (reference sequence). This CDR3 contains 15 residues. Germline trimming cut 4 bases from V and 2 bases from J; bases unmatched to any gene: 4. In DNA, the CDR3 is TGTGCCAGCAGCCCTAGCGGGGGGGCTACCTACGAGCAGTACTTC. It yields the protein CASSPSGGATYEQYF. The full variable domain, rest sourced from reference TRBV5-4 and TRBJ2-7, is ETGVTQSPTHLIKTRGQQVTLRCSSQSGHNTVSWYQQALGQGPQFIFQYYREEENGRGNFPPRFSGLQFPNYSSELNVNALELDDSALYLCASSPSGGATYEQYFGPGTRLTVT.

The chain uses TRBV27 and TRBJ2-7; TRBD1 matches 8 bases. This CDR3 has 14 residues. With 5 bases clipped from V and 4 bases from J, the junction kept 7 bases outside the gene matches. From germline, CDR1 is MNHEY and CDR2 SMNVEV (reference sequence). CDR3: CASSPTGGKYEQYF. The CDR3 DNA is TGTGCCAGCAGTCCCACAGGGGGGAAGTACGAGCAGTACTTC.

The genes are TRBV27 and TRBJ1-2, with TRBD1 matching 10 bases. The CDR3 is 15 residues long. Trimming cost V 4 bases and J 4 bases; bases outside gene matches: 6. In germline, CDR1 is MNHEY, CDR2 SMNVEV (reference sequence). The CDR3 sequence is CASSSPGQGFYGYTF. The CDR3 DNA follows: TGTGCCAGCAGTTCCCCGGGACAGGGGTTCTATGGCTACACCTTC.

V is TRBV6-6 and J is TRBJ1-1; D is ambiguous. Germline CDR1 MNHNY, CDR2 SVGAGI (reference sequence). CDR3 length equals 13 residues. V was trimmed by 7 bases and J by 0 bases, leaving 9 bases between them. The CDR3 coding sequence is TGTGCCAGCACCCCGCGGATGAACACTGAAGCTTTCTTT. Translation gives CASTPRMNTEAFF.

The chain recombines TRBV7-3 with TRBJ2-3, with 10 bases that match TRBD2. CDR3 size: 15 residues. Per the germline V gene, CDR1 is SGHTA and CDR2 is FQGTGA. With V trimmed by 2 bases and J by 1 base, 0 bases remained unmatched. The CDR3 spells CASSLGTSGTDTQYF. The DNA of the CDR3 is TGTGCCAGCAGCTTAGGGACTAGCGGCACAGATACGCAGTATTTT.

This chain connects TRBV5-6 to TRBJ1-1, with D unclear. There are 14 residues in the CDR3. Germline CDR1 reads SGHDT; CDR2 reads YYEEEE. V lost 0 bases, J lost 1 base, and 7 bases lay in between. Written as DNA, the CDR3 is TGTGCCAGCAGCTTGGTGGGCCAGAACACTGAAGCTTTCTTT. This codes for CASSLVGQNTEAFF.

The V gene is TRBV3-1 (or the pseudogene TRBV3-2), the J gene TRBJ1-1; D is undetermined. V was pared by 1 base and J by 2 bases, with 11 bases between. CDR3 length: 15 amino acids. Germline assignment: CDR1 LGHDT and CDR2 YNNKEL (reference sequence). The CDR3 DNA sequence: TGTGCCAGCAGCCAAGGGGTTGTCGGTAACACTGAAGCTTTCTTT. It codes for CASSQGVVGNTEAFF.

The genes are TRBV5-5 and TRBJ1-2; TRBD1 aligns across 8 bases. In germline, CDR1 is SGHKS, CDR2 YYEKEE (reference sequence). This CDR3 has 15 residues. The V and J ends lost 4 bases and 2 bases, in that order; junction bases with no gene match: 7. The CDR3 loop reads CASSLSWTGNYGYTF. CDR3 coding DNA: TGTGCCAGCAGCCTCTCTTGGACAGGGAACTATGGCTACACCTTC. The variable domain in full, with the rest retrieved from reference TRBV5-5 and TRBJ1-2, is DAGVTQSPTHLIKTRGQQVTLRCSPISGHKSVSWYQQVLGQGPQFIFQYYEKEERGRGNFPDRFSARQFPNYSSELNVNALLLGDSALYLCASSLSWTGNYGYTFGSGTRLTVV.

CDR3 nucleotides: TGTGCCAGCAGCACAAGTGGGGGCGCAGCATCCTACGAGCAGTACTTC. This codes for CASSTSGGAASYEQYF. The chain has TRBV7-2 and TRBJ2-7; D might be TRBD1 (6 bases). Deletions cut 5 bases from V and 1 base from J, with 18 bases between. Germline assignment: CDR1 SGHTA and CDR2 FQGNSA. This CDR3 is 16 amino acids long.

The V gene is TRBV4-2, the J gene TRBJ1-1, with 7 bases identical to TRBD1. Germline CDR1 reads LGHNA; CDR2 reads YNFKEQ. The CDR3 covers 13 residues. Germline trimming cut 1 base from V and 8 bases from J; bases unmatched to any gene: 4. The CDR3 DNA follows: TGTGCCAGCAGCCAAGCTGACAGGGAAGAAGCTTTCTTT. Translation: CASSQADREEAFF.

The chain employs TRBV5-1 and TRBJ1-2; 8 nucleotides align to TRBD1. J lost 2 bases, V lost 4 bases, and 7 bases had no gene match. The CDR3 is 15 residues long. The germline gives CDR1 SGHRS, CDR2 YFSETQ. The CDR3 DNA reads as TGCGCCAGCAGCCCAGGACAGGGAGTCAACTATGGCTACACCTTC. This translates into CASSPGQGVNYGYTF.

This chain links TRBV20-1 with TRBJ2-3, with TRBD1 matching 8 bases. The germline CDR1 and CDR2 sequences are DFQATT and SNEGSKA (reference sequence). The CDR3 contains 15 residues. V dropped 3 bases and J dropped 1; count of bases not matched to a gene: 6. The CDR3 nucleotides are TGCAGTGCTAGTCAGGGGGCAAGTGGCACAGATACGCAGTATTTT. As protein: CSASQGASGTDTQYF.

The CDR3 protein is CASSLGQYSNQPQHF. The CDR3, as DNA: TGTGCCAGCAGCTTGGGACAGTATAGCAATCAGCCCCAGCATTTT. The chain couples TRBV7-2 to TRBJ1-5, with TRBD1 identical over 7 bases. Unmatched junction bases numbered 2, after V lost 3 bases and J lost 0 bases. The CDR3 loop spans 15 amino acids. Per the germline V gene, CDR1 is SGHTA and CDR2 is FQGNSA.

The rearrangement uses TRBV28 and TRBJ1-2; tentative D call: TRBD1 (6 bases). Germline CDR1 is MDHEN and CDR2 is SYDVKM. The CDR3 loop spans 15 amino acids. Trimming cost V 4 bases and J 5 bases, with 17 bases left between them. The CDR3 DNA reads TGTGCCAGCAGTTCCCCAGCAACAGGGAAATATGGCTACACCTTC. As protein: CASSSPATGKYGYTF.

This chain uses TRBV18 with TRBJ2-1; 10 bases agree with TRBD2. The J segment lost 6 bases and the V segment lost 5 bases, leaving 7 bases of the junction unmatched. Looked up from germline, CDR1 is KGHSH and CDR2 is LQKENI. The CDR3 extends over 15 amino acids. As DNA, the CDR3 is TGTGCCAGCTCATTCACCGGGACTAGCGTCAATGAGCAGTTCTTC. This translates into CASSFTGTSVNEQFF.

V usage is TRBV19 and J usage is TRBJ1-2, with D possibly being TRBD1 (6 bases). Germline V CDR1 and CDR2: LNHDA, SQIVND (reference sequence). V lost 5 bases to trimming and J lost 7 bases, with 11 bases between them. The CDR3 totals 12 residues. The CDR3 region is CASSANRVGYTF. In DNA, the CDR3 is TGTGCCAGTAGTGCAAACAGGGTTGGCTACACCTTC.

The chain recombines TRBV7-2 with TRBJ1-2, with 9 bases matching TRBD1. The CDR3 contains 19 residues. From germline, CDR1 is SGHTA and CDR2 FQGNSA. With V trimmed by 5 bases and J by 5 bases, 21 bases remained unmatched. CDR3 bases: TGTGCCAGCAGCCTATATGGGCTAGGGACAGGGACCCCTCGGTATGGCTACACCTTC. Translation gives CASSLYGLGTGTPRYGYTF.

The chain couples TRBV5-3 to TRBJ2-7, with D maybe TRBD2 (5 bases). TRBV5-3 is assigned to the ORF class and has an uncertain function. Trimming pared 8 bases from V and 0 bases from J, leaving 18 bases between. The length of the CDR3 is 15 residues. DNA for the CDR3: TGTGCCAGGGACTTGGGCGGGTCGGGCTCCTACGAGCAGTACTTC. Amino acid sequence: CARDLGGSGSYEQYF.

This chain links TRBV6-5 with TRBJ1-1; D gene unclear. The germline V and J ends were trimmed by 0 bases and 5 bases, with 4 bases remaining between them. The CDR3 consists of 12 residues. Per germline, CDR1 MNHEY and CDR2 SVGAGI. CDR3 loop: CASSYSSTEAFF. In DNA, the CDR3 is TGTGCCAGCAGTTACTCGTCGACTGAAGCTTTCTTT.

This clone rates as medium-sized. The chain recombines TRBV4-3 with TRBJ2-1, with 13 bases that match TRBD2. Germline V gene data show CDR1 as LGHNA and CDR2 as YSLEER. There are 16 residues in the CDR3. V shed 1 base and J 3 bases; nucleotides not matched to a gene: 0. The CDR3 region has the DNA TGCGCCAGCAGCCAAGGACTAGCGGGGGGCTACAATGAGCAGTTCTTC. Translating gives CASSQGLAGGYNEQFF.